Listed below are T cell receptor beta chains from one sample, sequenced in a study of CD8 T cells in ankylosing spondylitis. TCRdb re-called the 5' RACE reads through MiXCR, storing one row per CDR3 protein. Of about 140,000 distinct CDR3 sequences listed, around 6.6% are singletons. The sequenced sample was blood, either unsorted or a sorted T cell fraction (not recorded which). The receptors originated from a female donor with ankylosing spondylitis or in good health (not recorded which). Both conserved end residues are part of each CDR3. Each record gives: J gene, D gene, V gene, CDR3 length, clone size, CDR3 DNA, CDR3 protein. The D gene is left open where the match is weak. Not all rows give a size; the values are once, few, many and, for expanded clones, a class.

j_gene: TRBJ1-3
d_gene: .
v_gene: TRBV18
len: 11
abundance: many
CDR3nt: TGTGCCAGCTCCCAAGGAAACACCATATATTTT
CDR3aa: CASSQGNTIYF

j_gene: TRBJ2-3
d_gene: .
v_gene: TRBV6-1
len: 15
abundance: many
CDR3nt: TGTGCCAGCAGCCCCCCCGGGAACGAGCCAGATACGCAGTATTTT
CDR3aa: CASSPPGNEPDTQYF

j_gene: TRBJ2-3
d_gene: TRBD2
v_gene: TRBV20-1
len: 17
abundance: many
CDR3nt: TGCAGTGCGGACCCGAGACTAGCGGGGTTTAGCACAGATACGCAGTATTTT
CDR3aa: CSADPRLAGFSTDTQYF

j_gene: TRBJ1-2
d_gene: .
v_gene: TRBV12-3/TRBV12-4
len: 13
abundance: .
CDR3nt: TGTGCCAGCAGTTTATCAGGGTTGGGTGGCTACACCTTC
CDR3aa: CASSLSGLGGYTF

j_gene: TRBJ1-2
d_gene: TRBD1
v_gene: TRBV4-1
len: 15
abundance: many
CDR3nt: TGCGCCAGCAGCCAGCTTGGAGGACAGGGGTCTTACTACACCTTC
CDR3aa: CASSQLGGQGSYYTF

j_gene: TRBJ1-6
d_gene: .
v_gene: TRBV6-5
len: 16
abundance: many
CDR3nt: TGTGCCAGCAGTTACTCTGGAGTGGGGCTCGGGTCACCCCTCCACTTT
CDR3aa: CASSYSGVGLGSPLHF

j_gene: TRBJ2-2
d_gene: TRBD1
v_gene: TRBV5-5
len: 15
abundance: many
CDR3nt: TGTGCCAGCAGCCCCGGGGACAGCCACACCGGGGAGCTGTTTTTT
CDR3aa: CASSPGDSHTGELFF

j_gene: TRBJ1-2
d_gene: .
v_gene: TRBV30
len: 14
abundance: few
CDR3nt: TGTGCCTGGAGTGGGGCCGGGACGAACTATGGCTACACCTTC
CDR3aa: CAWSGAGTNYGYTF

j_gene: TRBJ1-5
d_gene: .
v_gene: TRBV24-1
len: 12
abundance: many
CDR3nt: TGTGCCACCAGTGATAGCGGCGGGCCCCAGCATTTT
CDR3aa: CATSDSGGPQHF

j_gene: TRBJ1-2
d_gene: TRBD1
v_gene: TRBV3-1
len: 13
abundance: many
CDR3nt: TGTGCCAGCAGCCGCGGACAGGGGCTGGGCTACACCTTC
CDR3aa: CASSRGQGLGYTF

j_gene: TRBJ1-1
d_gene: .
v_gene: TRBV12-3/TRBV12-4
len: 14
abundance: many
CDR3nt: TGTGCCAGCAAGGGAAGGGGGACGGGCACTGAAGCTTTCTTT
CDR3aa: CASKGRGTGTEAFF

j_gene: TRBJ1-5
d_gene: .
v_gene: TRBV5-5
len: 14
abundance: many
CDR3nt: TGTGCCAGCAGCTCTACAGGGAGCAATCAGCCCCAGCATTTT
CDR3aa: CASSSTGSNQPQHF

j_gene: TRBJ1-2
d_gene: .
v_gene: TRBV27
len: 13
abundance: many
CDR3nt: TGTGCCAGCAGTGACGGAACATACTATGGCTACACCTTC
CDR3aa: CASSDGTYYGYTF

j_gene: TRBJ2-2
d_gene: .
v_gene: TRBV20-1
len: 12
abundance: many
CDR3nt: TGCAGTGCTAGATCAGGGGCCGGGGAGCTGTTTTTT
CDR3aa: CSARSGAGELFF

j_gene: TRBJ2-2
d_gene: TRBD1
v_gene: TRBV9
len: 15
abundance: many
CDR3nt: TGTGCCAGCAGCCCCCGACAGGGGAGCACCGGGGAGCTGTTTTTT
CDR3aa: CASSPRQGSTGELFF

j_gene: TRBJ2-7
d_gene: .
v_gene: TRBV20-1
len: 13
abundance: many
CDR3nt: TGCAGTGCTAAACGAACAGGGATCTACGAGCAGTACTTC
CDR3aa: CSAKRTGIYEQYF

j_gene: TRBJ2-2
d_gene: .
v_gene: TRBV5-1
len: 17
abundance: many
CDR3nt: TGCGCCAGCAGCTTGGGCCCAGGGCACCCGAACACCGGGGAGCTGTTTTTT
CDR3aa: CASSLGPGHPNTGELFF

j_gene: TRBJ1-2
d_gene: TRBD1
v_gene: TRBV28
len: 14
abundance: many
CDR3nt: TGTGCCAGCAAGGAGACAGGGGGTGTGGGTGGCTACACCTTC
CDR3aa: CASKETGGVGGYTF

j_gene: TRBJ2-7
d_gene: .
v_gene: TRBV4-1
len: 17
abundance: many
CDR3nt: TGCGCCAGCAGCCAATATTTATTAGACGGAGGTCGGGGCGAGCAGTACTTC
CDR3aa: CASSQYLLDGGRGEQYF

j_gene: TRBJ1-5
d_gene: .
v_gene: TRBV20-1
len: 13
abundance: many
CDR3nt: TGCAGTGCTAAGCTCCGTAGCAATCAGCCCCAGCATTTT
CDR3aa: CSAKLRSNQPQHF

j_gene: TRBJ2-1
d_gene: .
v_gene: TRBV5-1
len: 15
abundance: many
CDR3nt: TGCGCCAGCAGCTTGTTGGGGGAATTGTACAATGAGCAGTTCTTC
CDR3aa: CASSLLGELYNEQFF

j_gene: TRBJ1-1
d_gene: TRBD1
v_gene: TRBV5-1
len: 16
abundance: many
CDR3nt: TGCGCCAGTTTACCTGGGACAGGAGTAATGAACACTGAAGCTTTCTTT
CDR3aa: CASLPGTGVMNTEAFF

j_gene: TRBJ2-3
d_gene: .
v_gene: TRBV29-1
len: 14
abundance: many
CDR3nt: TGCAGCGTGGGTAAGGGGACCTACACAGATACGCAGTATTTT
CDR3aa: CSVGKGTYTDTQYF

j_gene: TRBJ2-1
d_gene: TRBD1
v_gene: TRBV18
len: 16
abundance: many
CDR3nt: TGTGCCAGCTCACCACCGGACAGGGGGTTTGCCAGTGAGCAGTTCTTC
CDR3aa: CASSPPDRGFASEQFF

j_gene: TRBJ1-4
d_gene: TRBD1
v_gene: TRBV4-2
len: 16
abundance: many
CDR3nt: TGTGCCAGCAGCCAGGCAGGGACAGAAACTAATGAAAAACTGTTTTTT
CDR3aa: CASSQAGTETNEKLFF

j_gene: TRBJ2-5
d_gene: TRBD1
v_gene: TRBV15
len: 15
abundance: many
CDR3nt: TGTGCCACCAGCGCCCAGCGGACAGGGCTGGAGACCCAGTACTTC
CDR3aa: CATSAQRTGLETQYF

j_gene: TRBJ1-2
d_gene: .
v_gene: TRBV6-4
len: 12
abundance: .
CDR3nt: TGTGCCACCCCTGGCGTGGGGCATGGCTACACCTTC
CDR3aa: CATPGVGHGYTF

j_gene: TRBJ1-6
d_gene: .
v_gene: TRBV7-9
len: 15
abundance: many
CDR3nt: TGTGCCAGCAGCTTACCTGCGGCCAGGGGATCACCCCTCCACTTT
CDR3aa: CASSLPAARGSPLHF

j_gene: TRBJ1-3
d_gene: TRBD1
v_gene: TRBV5-6
len: 14
abundance: many
CDR3nt: TGTGCCAGCAGCAGGACAGGGCCCGGAAACACCATATATTTT
CDR3aa: CASSRTGPGNTIYF

j_gene: TRBJ2-2
d_gene: .
v_gene: TRBV27
len: 14
abundance: many
CDR3nt: TGTGCCAGCAGTGGCGCAGGGTACACCGGGGAGCTGTTTTTT
CDR3aa: CASSGAGYTGELFF

j_gene: TRBJ1-2
d_gene: TRBD1
v_gene: TRBV9
len: 12
abundance: .
CDR3nt: TGTGCCAGCGGACCAGGGGGATATGGCTACACCTTC
CDR3aa: CASGPGGYGYTF

j_gene: TRBJ1-1
d_gene: .
v_gene: TRBV7-6
len: 16
abundance: many
CDR3nt: TGTGCCAGCAGTGGAGGCGTGGGCCTAGAGAACACTGAAGCTTTCTTT
CDR3aa: CASSGGVGLENTEAFF

j_gene: TRBJ2-1
d_gene: .
v_gene: TRBV28
len: 12
abundance: many
CDR3nt: TGTGCCAGCAGTACCCGACAGAATGAGCAGTTCTTC
CDR3aa: CASSTRQNEQFF

j_gene: TRBJ1-3
d_gene: TRBD1
v_gene: TRBV4-3
len: 18
abundance: many
CDR3nt: TGCGCCAGCAGCCAAGATTTAGTAGGGGGCGCCTCCGGAAACACCATATATTTT
CDR3aa: CASSQDLVGGASGNTIYF

j_gene: TRBJ1-5
d_gene: TRBD1
v_gene: TRBV20-1
len: 13
abundance: many
CDR3nt: TGCAGTGCTGGACAGGGGCTGGGACAGCCCCAGCATTTT
CDR3aa: CSAGQGLGQPQHF

j_gene: TRBJ1-1
d_gene: .
v_gene: TRBV12-3/TRBV12-4
len: 16
abundance: many
CDR3nt: TGTGCCAGCAGTTTAGCGAGTGGTTGGGGGGGGACTGAAGCTTTCTTT
CDR3aa: CASSLASGWGGTEAFF

j_gene: TRBJ2-2
d_gene: TRBD1
v_gene: TRBV12-3/TRBV12-4
len: 16
abundance: many
CDR3nt: TGTGCCAGCAGTTTGACAGGGTATAGTGACACCGGGGAGCTGTTTTTT
CDR3aa: CASSLTGYSDTGELFF

j_gene: TRBJ1-5
d_gene: .
v_gene: TRBV4-2
len: 15
abundance: many
CDR3nt: TGTGCCAGCAGCCAAGATTACGGGGAAGAACAGCCCCAGCATTTT
CDR3aa: CASSQDYGEEQPQHF

j_gene: TRBJ2-1
d_gene: TRBD1
v_gene: TRBV18
len: 17
abundance: many
CDR3nt: TGTGCCAGCTCACCACCTGGGGCAGGGGGCAGTTTCGGTGAGCAGTTCTTC
CDR3aa: CASSPPGAGGSFGEQFF

j_gene: TRBJ2-7
d_gene: TRBD1
v_gene: TRBV6-2/TRBV6-3
len: 20
abundance: many
CDR3nt: TGTGCCAGCAGTTACTCGATTTCTTCAGGGTGGACAGGGGGGACCTACGAGCAGTACTTC
CDR3aa: CASSYSISSGWTGGTYEQYF

j_gene: TRBJ2-5
d_gene: .
v_gene: TRBV6-2/TRBV6-3
len: 14
abundance: many
CDR3nt: TGTGCCAGCTTAAAGGACCCCTCGAGGGAGACCCAGTACTTC
CDR3aa: CASLKDPSRETQYF

j_gene: TRBJ1-1
d_gene: TRBD1
v_gene: TRBV19
len: 16
abundance: many
CDR3nt: TGTGCCAGTACCCGACAGGGTCCGCGGCGTGTCACTGAAGCTTTCTTT
CDR3aa: CASTRQGPRRVTEAFF